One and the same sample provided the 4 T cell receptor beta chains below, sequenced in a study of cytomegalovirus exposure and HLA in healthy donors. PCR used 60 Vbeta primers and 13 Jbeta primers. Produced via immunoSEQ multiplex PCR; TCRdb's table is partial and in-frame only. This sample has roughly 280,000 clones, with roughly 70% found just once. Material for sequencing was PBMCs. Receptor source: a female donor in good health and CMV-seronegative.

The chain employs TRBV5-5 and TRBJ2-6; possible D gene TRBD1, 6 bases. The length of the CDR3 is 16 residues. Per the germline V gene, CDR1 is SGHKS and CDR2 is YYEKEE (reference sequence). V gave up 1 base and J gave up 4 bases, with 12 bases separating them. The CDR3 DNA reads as TGTGCCAGCAGCTTGCTTGCAGGGGTCGGGGCCAACGTCCTGACTTTC. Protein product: CASSLLAGVGANVLTF.

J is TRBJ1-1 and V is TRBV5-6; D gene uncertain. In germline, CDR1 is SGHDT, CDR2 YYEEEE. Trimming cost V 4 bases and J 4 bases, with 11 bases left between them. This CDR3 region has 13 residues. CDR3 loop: CASSLPGGTEAFF. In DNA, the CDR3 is TGTGCCAGCAGCCTCCCAGGAGGCACTGAAGCTTTCTTT.

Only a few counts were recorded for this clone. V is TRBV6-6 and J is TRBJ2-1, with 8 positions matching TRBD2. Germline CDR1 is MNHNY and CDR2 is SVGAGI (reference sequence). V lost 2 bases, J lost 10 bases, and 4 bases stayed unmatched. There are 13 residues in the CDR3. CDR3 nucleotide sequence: TGTGCCAGCAGTTACGCGGGGGGAGAGGAGCAGTTCTTC. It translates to CASSYAGGEEQFF.

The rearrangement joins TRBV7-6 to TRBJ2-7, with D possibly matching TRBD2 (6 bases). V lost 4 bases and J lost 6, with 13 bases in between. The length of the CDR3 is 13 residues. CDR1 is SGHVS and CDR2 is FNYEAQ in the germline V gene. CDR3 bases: TGTGCCAGCAGCTCTTCATTCGGGAGCGAGCAGTACTTC. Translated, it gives CASSSSFGSEQYF.